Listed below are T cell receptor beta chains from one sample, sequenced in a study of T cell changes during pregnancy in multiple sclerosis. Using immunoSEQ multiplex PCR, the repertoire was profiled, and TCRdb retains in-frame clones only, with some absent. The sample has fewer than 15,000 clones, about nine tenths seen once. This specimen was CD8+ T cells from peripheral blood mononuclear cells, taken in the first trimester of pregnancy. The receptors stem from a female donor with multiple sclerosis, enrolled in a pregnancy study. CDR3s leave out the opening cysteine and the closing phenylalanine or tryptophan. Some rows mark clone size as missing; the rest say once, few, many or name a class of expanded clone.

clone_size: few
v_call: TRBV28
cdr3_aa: ASSSDYYEQY

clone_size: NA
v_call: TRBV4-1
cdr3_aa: ASSHPRRGTSYGYT

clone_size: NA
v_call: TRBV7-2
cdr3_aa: ASSPLRGGTDTQY

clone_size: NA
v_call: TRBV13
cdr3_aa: ASSRQGVIMNTEAF

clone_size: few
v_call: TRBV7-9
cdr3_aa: ASSLGREASGELF

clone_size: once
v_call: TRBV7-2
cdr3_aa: ASSLDPREAF

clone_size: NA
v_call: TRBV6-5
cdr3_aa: ASRLQGGVSEKLF

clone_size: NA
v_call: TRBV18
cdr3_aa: ASSPWDRDYEQY

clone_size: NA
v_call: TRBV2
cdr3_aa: ASGRVTGYGYT

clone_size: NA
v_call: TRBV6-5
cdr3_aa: ASSGTGGLDTQY

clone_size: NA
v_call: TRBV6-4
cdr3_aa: ASSQGQGNEKLF

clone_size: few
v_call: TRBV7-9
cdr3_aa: ASSSTGGNYEQY

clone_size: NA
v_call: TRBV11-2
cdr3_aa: ASSTRQADTQY

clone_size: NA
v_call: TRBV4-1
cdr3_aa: ASSHLPLQGWDQPQH

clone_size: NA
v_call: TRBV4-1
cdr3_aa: ASSQVSGLVREQY

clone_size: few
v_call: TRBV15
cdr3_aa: ATSREGTALSGANVLT

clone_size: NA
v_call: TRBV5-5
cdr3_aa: ASIPAAVEGGETQY

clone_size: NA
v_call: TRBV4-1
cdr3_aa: ASSPRTSQPQH

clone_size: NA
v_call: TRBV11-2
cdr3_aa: ASSPWEHDADTEAF

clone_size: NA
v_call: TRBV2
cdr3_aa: ASRSEQGNSNQPQH

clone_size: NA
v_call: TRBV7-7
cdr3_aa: ASSHGTSPYEQY

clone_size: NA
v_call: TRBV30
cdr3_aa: ASYSGGSFYEQY

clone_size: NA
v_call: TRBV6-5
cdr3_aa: ASSSGQGAGDTQY

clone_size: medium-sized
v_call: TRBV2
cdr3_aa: ARKGAGLYGYT

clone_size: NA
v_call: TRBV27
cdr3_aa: ASSRDRGVSYEQY

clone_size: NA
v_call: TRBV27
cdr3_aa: ASSLIGASQPQH

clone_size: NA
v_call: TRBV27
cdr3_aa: ASSLSPDMNTEAF

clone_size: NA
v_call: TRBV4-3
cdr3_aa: ASSPTVANYGYT

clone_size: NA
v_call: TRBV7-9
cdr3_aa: ASSLRLGGLNTQY

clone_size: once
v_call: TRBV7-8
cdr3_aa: ASSLVPLAPLRTGELF

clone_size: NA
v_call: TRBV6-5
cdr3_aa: ASRQLAGASEQY

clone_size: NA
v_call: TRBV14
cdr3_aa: ASSLRQGSSYEQY

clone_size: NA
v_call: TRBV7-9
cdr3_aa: ASSYVGDTEAF

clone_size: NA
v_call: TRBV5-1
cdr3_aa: ASRGLAGGPGGYEQY

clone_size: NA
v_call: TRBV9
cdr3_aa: ASSPQGARNYGYT

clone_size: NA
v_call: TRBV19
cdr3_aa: ASRTSGSSYNEQF

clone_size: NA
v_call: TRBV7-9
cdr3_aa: ASSPDRGWNTEAF

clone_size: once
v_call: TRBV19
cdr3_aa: ASRGWTSGGTTDTQY

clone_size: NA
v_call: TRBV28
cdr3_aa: ASRADFDGNTEAF

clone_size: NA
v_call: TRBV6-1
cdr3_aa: ASSATSGGADEQY

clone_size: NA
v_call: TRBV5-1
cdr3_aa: ASSLLTDSTDTQY

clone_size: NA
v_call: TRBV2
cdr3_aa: AIKRGSSYNEQF

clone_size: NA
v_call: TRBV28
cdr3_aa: ASSGDRESSYNEQF

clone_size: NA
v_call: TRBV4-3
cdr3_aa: ASSQIQGSAEQY

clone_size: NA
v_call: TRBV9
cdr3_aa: ASSVSPGEGNTIY

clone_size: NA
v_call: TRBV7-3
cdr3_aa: ASSLRGGQGIDGYT

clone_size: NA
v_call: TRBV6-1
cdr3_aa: ASSEGPFPTNEKLF

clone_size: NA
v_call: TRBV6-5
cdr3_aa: ASGRGARGQPQH

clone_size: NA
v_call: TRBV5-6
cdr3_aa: ASSLGGGGGQPQH

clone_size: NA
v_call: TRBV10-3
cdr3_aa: AISESQYYEQY

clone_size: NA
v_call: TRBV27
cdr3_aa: ASSPRTSGGIGNEQF

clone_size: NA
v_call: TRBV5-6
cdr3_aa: ASSFPGIGEAF

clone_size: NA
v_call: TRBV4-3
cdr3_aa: ASSQAARTGENGYT

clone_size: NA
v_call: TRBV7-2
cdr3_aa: ASSPIRGPAYEQY

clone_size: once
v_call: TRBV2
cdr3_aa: ARHPIMSSYNEQF

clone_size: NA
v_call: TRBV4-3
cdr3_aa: ASSQDLENIQY

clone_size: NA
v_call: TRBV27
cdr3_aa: ASSLGSGGQETQY